This passage covers 29 T cell receptor beta chains from one sample sequenced in a study of cytomegalovirus exposure and HLA in healthy donors. Primers included in the PCR were 60 Vbeta and 13 Jbeta primers. Only in-frame clones appear in the TCRdb table, and some are missing; sequencing was by immunoSEQ multiplex PCR. The sample includes more than 95,000 clones, 77% of them seen just once. The specimen sequenced was PBMCs. The receptor set was obtained from a woman aged 40 to 55 in good health and CMV-seropositive.

The J gene is TRBJ2-1, the V gene TRBV27; perhaps TRBD1 as D (6 bases). The CDR3 length is 15 residues. The germline V gene has CDR1 MNHEY and CDR2 SMNVEV (reference sequence). Trimming took 4 bases from V and 0 from J, leaving 10 bases between them. DNA for the CDR3: TGTGCCAGCAGTTCCAGGGGCGCCTCCTACAATGAGCAGTTCTTC. Amino acids: CASSSRGASYNEQFF.

This chain connects TRBV18 to TRBJ1-2; TRBD1 might be the D (6 bases). Germline assignment: CDR1 KGHSH and CDR2 LQKENI. This CDR3 is 18 amino acids long. Trimming pared 3 bases from V and 4 bases from J, leaving 24 bases between. DNA of the CDR3: TGTGCCAGCTCACCGCAGCGGGGGGCTACGCTTAAAGTCTATGGCTACACCTTC. Protein product: CASSPQRGATLKVYGYTF.

This clone was seen a few times. This chain links TRBV5-1 with TRBJ2-1; 9 bases are a match to TRBD2. The CDR3 sequence is 14 residues long. Germline V gene lookup returns CDR1 SGHRS and CDR2 YFSETQ. V shed 4 bases and J 5 bases; nucleotides not matched to a gene: 4. The CDR3 loop reads CASSPTSGHNEQFF. The DNA for the CDR3 is TGCGCCAGCAGCCCGACTAGCGGCCACAATGAGCAGTTCTTC.

This clone was found a few times. The rearrangement uses TRBV4-1 and TRBJ1-1; D remains unclear. The CDR3 covers 15 residues. Germline CDR1 is MGHRA and CDR2 is YSYEKL. With 2 bases removed from V and 2 bases from J, the gap between germline ends came to 12 bases. The CDR3 is CASSQRADFNTEAFF. The CDR3 region has the DNA TGCGCCAGCAGCCAAAGGGCGGACTTTAACACTGAAGCTTTCTTT.

The chain employs TRBV7-9 and TRBJ2-3; D not certain. The CDR3 runs 15 residues. From germline, CDR1 is SEHNR and CDR2 FQNEAQ (reference sequence). Trimming removed 1 base from V and 1 base from J, with 9 bases in between. This CDR3 is CASSLVGLRTDTQYF. The CDR3 region has the DNA TGTGCCAGCAGCTTAGTCGGTCTCCGCACAGATACGCAGTATTTT.

The V gene is TRBV19, the J gene TRBJ2-3; 10 bases align to TRBD2. Germline lookup yields CDR1 LNHDA and CDR2 SQIVND (reference sequence). V lost 6 bases, J lost 3 bases, and 6 bases stayed unmatched. The CDR3 length is 15 residues. For the CDR3, the DNA is TGTGCCAGTAGGAGTAGCGGGAGGTTAACAGATACGCAGTATTTT. Its translation is CASRSSGRLTDTQYF.

This clone was seen only once. J is TRBJ2-2 and V is TRBV2; 9 nucleotides match TRBD1. V lost 4 bases to trimming and J lost 2 bases; unmatched junction nucleotides: 2. Germline assignment: CDR1 SNHLY and CDR2 FYNNEI. This CDR3 region has 15 residues. CDR3 coding DNA: TGTGCCAGCAGTGGGACAGGGGCTAACACCGGGGAGCTGTTTTTT. Translating gives CASSGTGANTGELFF.

The chain uses TRBV28 and TRBJ2-5; 7 bases are shared with TRBD1. The CDR3 extends over 12 amino acids. Per the germline V gene, CDR1 is MDHEN and CDR2 is SYDVKM. J gave up 4 bases and V 6 bases, and 2 bases lay outside the gene matches. The CDR3 coding sequence is TGTGCCAGCAGAACAGGGGTAGAGACCCAGTACTTC. It specifies CASRTGVETQYF.

The chain couples TRBV18 to TRBJ2-3, with D unresolved. Germline V lookup: CDR1 KGHSH, CDR2 LQKENI. The CDR3 has 13 amino acids. V lost 3 bases, J lost 5 bases, and 9 bases lay in between. The CDR3, as DNA: TGTGCCAGCTCACCCCTACCCCGAGATACGCAGTATTTT. Its protein product is CASSPLPRDTQYF.

A note on this clone: Other DNA sequences from this sample encode an identical CDR3 as well. The rearrangement uses TRBV11-2 and TRBJ2-6, with D maybe TRBD1 (5 bases). Trimming stripped 0 bases from V and 2 bases from J, with 5 bases between. Germline V lookup: CDR1 SGHAT, CDR2 FQNNGV. This CDR3 comprises 15 residues. The CDR3 coding sequence is TGTGCCAGCAGCTTAGACAGGGCTGGGGCCAACGTCCTGACTTTC. The encoded protein is CASSLDRAGANVLTF.

The gene calls are TRBV5-1 and TRBJ2-7; D is uncertain. Germline V lookup: CDR1 SGHRS, CDR2 YFSETQ. The CDR3 is made up of 15 amino acids. The germline V and J ends were trimmed by 4 bases and 0 bases, with 14 bases remaining between them. The CDR3 protein is CASSRAVFSSYEQYF. The CDR3 DNA sequence: TGCGCCAGCAGCCGTGCGGTCTTTAGCTCCTACGAGCAGTACTTC.

This chain links TRBV27 with TRBJ1-4; 7 nucleotides match TRBD1. Germline V lookup: CDR1 MNHEY, CDR2 SMNVEV (reference sequence). V lost 6 bases and J lost 10; bases outside the gene matches: 8. This CDR3 has 13 residues. This CDR3 reads CASSERQGLKLFF. In DNA, the CDR3 is TGTGCCAGCAGCGAACGACAGGGTCTAAAACTGTTTTTT. Using reference TRBV27 and TRBJ1-4 for the parts outside the CDR3, the full variable domain is EAQVTQNPRYLITVTGKKLTVTCSQNMNHEYMSWYRQDPGLGLRQIYYSMNVEVTDKGDVPEGYKVSRKEKRNFPLILESPSPNQTSLYFCASSERQGLKLFFGSGTQLSVL.

V gene TRBV6-1 combines with J gene TRBJ1-5; TRBD1 matches 10 bases. CDR1 MNHNS and CDR2 SASEGT come from the germline V gene. V lost 3 bases and J lost 9; bases outside the gene matches: 11. This CDR3 has 16 residues. In nucleotides, the CDR3 is TGTGCCAGCAGTGATCAACCGGGACAGGGGAAGGGGCCCCAGCATTTT. It yields the protein CASSDQPGQGKGPQHF.

This rearrangement joins TRBV19 to TRBJ2-1; no clear D. Trimming pared 0 bases from V and 0 bases from J, leaving 3 bases between. Germline lookup yields CDR1 LNHDA and CDR2 SQIVND (reference sequence). CDR3 length equals 14 residues. The CDR3 sequence: CASSIESSYNEQFF. The CDR3 DNA reads as TGTGCCAGTAGTATAGAGAGCTCCTACAATGAGCAGTTCTTC. Complete variable domain (other parts from reference TRBV19 and TRBJ2-1): DGGITQSPKYLFRKEGQNVTLSCEQNLNHDAMYWYRQDPGQGLRLIYYSQIVNDFQKGDIAEGYSVSREKKESFPLTVTSAQKNPTAFYLCASSIESSYNEQFFGPGTRLTVL.

This clone was seen a handful of times. The chain recombines TRBV29-1 with TRBJ1-2, with D perhaps matching TRBD1 (5 bases). CDR3 length equals 14 residues. The germline CDR1 and CDR2 sequences are SQVTM and ANQGSEA. V lost 4 bases and J lost 3, with 15 bases in between. The CDR3 DNA sequence: TGCAGCGTTGGCTTTAGGGGCAGGGACTATGGCTACACCTTC. This gives the protein CSVGFRGRDYGYTF.

V usage is TRBV11-2 and J usage is TRBJ1-3; D is uncertain. CDR3 length equals 14 residues. With 1 base removed from V and 4 bases from J, the gap between germline ends came to 8 bases. Per germline, CDR1 SGHAT and CDR2 FQNNGV. CDR3 DNA: TGTGCCAGCAGCTTAGTGTTCGGGGGAAACACCATATATTTT. Amino acids: CASSLVFGGNTIYF.

Worth noting for this clone: This sample also contains other DNA sequences that code for the same CDR3. The rearrangement links TRBV28 to TRBJ2-6; 11 positions agree with TRBD1. V shed 9 bases, J shed 0 bases, and the junction held 4 bases outside the gene matches. The CDR3 spans 16 residues. Germline CDR1 reads MDHEN; CDR2 reads SYDVKM. In DNA, the CDR3 is TGTGCCAGTCGGACAGGGGGCGCCTCTGGGGCCAACGTCCTGACTTTC. It encodes CASRTGGASGANVLTF.

J is TRBJ2-1 and V is TRBV2; 10 bases map to TRBD2. The V gene's germline CDR1 is SNHLY and CDR2 FYNNEI. The CDR3 is made up of 13 amino acids. V lost 6 bases to trimming and J lost 7 bases; unmatched junction nucleotides: 3. CDR3 sequence (DNA): TGTGCCAGCAGGAGCGGGGGGGGTAATGAGCAGTTCTTC. It translates to CASRSGGGNEQFF.

A remark on this clone: The sample holds other DNA sequences that translate to the same CDR3. The rearrangement links TRBV5-1 to TRBJ2-3, with a tentative D call TRBD2 (5 bases). The germline V gene encodes CDR1 SGHRS and CDR2 YFSETQ. This CDR3 region has 14 residues. V shed 0 bases and J shed 0 bases, with 5 bases lying between them. The CDR3: CASSLGGSTDTQYF. The DNA of the CDR3 is TGCGCCAGCAGCTTGGGAGGGAGCACAGATACGCAGTATTTT.

The V call is TRBV14, the J call TRBJ2-7, with TRBD2 matching 8 bases. The CDR3 spans 15 residues. V lost 1 base to trimming and J lost 3 bases; unmatched junction nucleotides: 5. CDR1 SGHDN and CDR2 FVKESK come from the germline V gene. The DNA of the CDR3 is TGTGCCAGCAGCCAAGGACGGGAGGGCCTCTACGAGCAGTACTTC. Its translation is CASSQGREGLYEQYF.

This clone is a singleton in its sample. The J gene is TRBJ2-1, the V gene TRBV27; 7 positions agree with TRBD2. V shed 6 bases and J 10 bases; nucleotides not matched to a gene: 15. The CDR3 has 15 amino acids. The germline CDR1 and CDR2 sequences are MNHEY and SMNVEV (reference sequence). The DNA for the CDR3 is TGTGCCAGCAGCCGTACTAGCACCCCGGGGGGAGAGCAGTTCTTC. This translates into CASSRTSTPGGEQFF.

The DNA for the CDR3 is TGTGCCAGCAGTCAGGACAGGGTCAATCAGCCCCAGCATTTT. Translated, it gives CASSQDRVNQPQHF. The J gene is TRBJ1-5, the V gene TRBV2; 8 bases align to TRBD1. With 5 bases clipped from V and 3 bases from J, the junction kept 3 bases outside the gene matches. The V gene's germline CDR1 is SNHLY and CDR2 FYNNEI. The CDR3 sequence is 14 residues long.

This chain connects TRBV7-9 to TRBJ2-3; D not resolved. The CDR3 spans 14 residues. CDR1 is SEHNR and CDR2 is FQNEAQ in the germline V gene (reference sequence). V was pared by 2 bases and J by 4 bases, with 10 bases between. The chain's CDR3 is CASSLSSGPDTQYF. The DNA for the CDR3 is TGTGCCAGCAGCTTAAGTTCTGGGCCAGATACGCAGTATTTT.

The V call is TRBV7-8, the J call TRBJ2-1, with TRBD2 matching 16 bases. J was trimmed by 0 bases and V by 5 bases; bases with no gene match: 7. CDR1 SGHVS and CDR2 FQNEAQ come from the germline V gene. The CDR3 consists of 19 residues. The DNA of the CDR3 is TGTGCCAGCAGCCTGGGGACTAGCGGGAGGGGAAGCTCCTACAATGAGCAGTTCTTC. Translating gives CASSLGTSGRGSSYNEQFF.

The chain employs TRBV5-6 and TRBJ2-2; TRBD1 aligns across 10 bases. CDR1 SGHDT and CDR2 YYEEEE come from the germline V gene. The V segment lost 4 bases and the J segment 5 bases; nucleotides outside the gene matches: 5. This CDR3 is built from 15 residues. CDR3 region: CASSGRDRGTGELFF. The DNA for the CDR3 is TGTGCCAGCAGCGGGCGGGACAGGGGAACCGGGGAGCTGTTTTTT. Full variable domain (remainder filled in from reference TRBV5-6 and TRBJ2-2): DAGVTQSPTHLIKTRGQQVTLRCSPKSGHDTVSWYQQALGQGPQFIFQYYEEEERQRGNFPDRFSGHQFPNYSSELNVNALLLGDSALYLCASSGRDRGTGELFFGEGSRLTVL.

In its sample, this clone was seen a few times. The genes are TRBV7-2 and TRBJ1-1, with unresolved D. Germline CDR1 SGHTA, CDR2 FQGNSA. The CDR3 consists of 14 residues. Trimming pared 5 bases from V and 11 bases from J, leaving 21 bases between. CDR3 DNA sequence: TGTGCCAGCAGCCTAACTAGGACGCCGAACGGGGCTTTCTTT. It translates to CASSLTRTPNGAFF.

This clone was seen only a few times. V usage is TRBV19 and J usage is TRBJ2-1; TRBD2 aligns across 7 bases. With 7 bases clipped from V and 7 bases from J, the junction kept 16 bases outside the gene matches. The CDR3 is 16 amino acids. CDR1 LNHDA and CDR2 SQIVND come from the germline V gene (reference sequence). CDR3 nucleotide sequence: TGTGCCAGTATGGGTCGGGCGGGAGCGGAGAAAAATGAGCAGTTCTTC. This codes for CASMGRAGAEKNEQFF.

V is TRBV5-6 and J is TRBJ1-1, with a possible D match to TRBD1 (6 bases). The CDR3 is 13 residues long. Deletions cut 2 bases from V and 11 bases from J, with 16 bases between. Germline CDR1 and CDR2: SGHDT and YYEEEE. The CDR3 nucleotides read TGTGCCAGCAGCTTACCTCCGGGGGGGCCGGCTTTCTTT. Encoded protein: CASSLPPGGPAFF.

The V call is TRBV5-1, the J call TRBJ2-3, with 10 bases matching TRBD2. Germline values: CDR1 SGHRS, CDR2 YFSETQ. J lost 4 bases, V lost 6 bases, and 11 bases had no gene match. This CDR3 is built from 16 residues. CDR3 bases: TGCGCCAGCACCGAGGGACTAGCGCAATTTTCAGATACGCAGTATTTT. It yields the protein CASTEGLAQFSDTQYF.